This TCR beta chain emerged from a study of early T cells in non-severe SARS-CoV-2 infection. TCRdb recomputed calls from the 5' RACE reads with MiXCR, one row per CDR3 protein. There are about 60,000 distinct CDR3 sequences in the sample; roughly 9.1% occur only once, and 3.2% lies in the top ten. This CDR3 is 13 amino acids long. The trim removed 4 bases at V and 11 bases at J, leaving 10 bases unmatched. This clonotype was counted only a few times. The sample comprised whole blood. The chain combines TRBV12-3 or TRBV12-4 with TRBJ1-1; 7 positions match TRBD1. This TCR derives from an adult who was a healthcare worker with PCR-confirmed SARS-CoV-2 infection or an uninfected control (not recorded which). CDR3 amino acids: CASSSQTGIEAFF. The CDR3 region has the DNA TGTGCCAGCAGTTCTCAGACAGGGATTGAGGCTTTCTTT.